This T cell receptor (beta chain) was captured in a study of blood T cells in healthy people across ages. Approximately 10 milliliters was the volume of peripheral blood drawn from each donor. Germline values: CDR1 MNHNY, CDR2 SVGAGI (reference sequence). V was clipped by 2 bases and J by 5 bases; unmatched bases: 5. The CDR3 has 15 amino acids. Sample-barcoded 5' priming and a J-beta primer mix drove a second PCR of about 7 to 12 cycles. The template-switch adaptor, which had 12 random nucleotides, put a tag on each cDNA molecule. In TCRdb, the 5' RACE reads were re-called with MiXCR into one record per CDR3 protein. The sample has about 400,000 distinct CDR3 sequences, roughly half seen once.

The V and J genes are TRBV6-6 and TRBJ2-5; TRBD2 aligns across 10 bases. This TCR was sampled from a man aged 55 to 70 in good health. Sequenced material: blood. Here the CDR3 DNA reads TGTGCCAGCAGTTACCGTAGCGGGAGGAGGGAGACCCAGTACTTC. Its protein is CASSYRSGRRETQYF.